This TCR beta chain came from a study of CD8 T cells in ankylosing spondylitis. From the 5' RACE reads, TCRdb called clonotypes with MiXCR, one entry per CDR3 protein. In the table there are roughly 260,000 distinct CDR3 sequences, 20% of which are singletons. From germline, CDR1 is SGDLS and CDR2 YYNGEE. The CDR3 runs to 14 residues. Trimming took off 0 bases at V and 9 bases at J, with 13 bases between the two ends. V and J are TRBV9 and TRBJ2-1; TRBD2 is a possible D gene (5 bases). The specimen was blood, either unsorted or a sorted T cell fraction (not recorded which). The clonotype originates from a male donor with ankylosing spondylitis or in good health (not recorded which). The chain's CDR3 is CASSVGSAGVEQFF. The DNA of the CDR3 is TGTGCCAGCAGCGTAGGGTCCGCGGGCGTTGAGCAGTTCTTC.